A single sample is the source of the 32 T cell receptor beta chains below, sequenced in a study of blood T cells in healthy people across ages. PCR was performed a second time for about 6 to 12 cycles using a sample-barcoded 5' primer and a J-beta primer mix. MiXCR, run by TCRdb on the 5' RACE reads, gives a single entry per CDR3 protein. The table shows 700,000 or so distinct CDR3 sequences, with 20% to 25% occurring only once. The specimen sequenced was blood. Receptor source: an older man in good health.

The J gene is TRBJ2-5, the V gene TRBV12-3 or TRBV12-4; 13 bases line up with TRBD2. This CDR3 is built from 17 residues. V was pared by 4 bases and J by 4 bases, with 9 bases of the junction left unmatched. CDR3 region: CASSSAPLAGGPETQYF. The CDR3 DNA follows: TGTGCCAGCAGTTCCGCCCCACTAGCGGGAGGGCCAGAGACCCAGTACTTC.

This chain joins TRBV7-9 and TRBJ2-7; possible D gene TRBD1, 5 bases. The ends were cut back, 5 bases at V and 3 bases at J, with 17 bases in the middle. Germline V gene lookup returns CDR1 SEHNR and CDR2 FQNEAQ (reference sequence). The CDR3 runs 15 residues. The CDR3 DNA reads as TGTGCCAGCAGCCCTTCAAGGGGCGACCTCTACGAGCAGTACTTC. Translating gives CASSPSRGDLYEQYF.

In its sample, this clonotype was seen a few times. V and J are TRBV12-3 or TRBV12-4 and TRBJ2-5; D gene uncertain. V was shortened by 3 bases and J by 5 bases, with 10 bases between the two germline ends. This CDR3 contains 13 residues. CDR3 sequence: CASSFNVGETQYF. The CDR3 DNA reads as TGTGCCAGCAGTTTTAACGTGGGTGAGACCCAGTACTTC.

This CDR3 is CASSSVRPPYGELFF. Here the CDR3 DNA reads TGTGCCAGCAGTTCAGTACGACCGCCCTACGGGGAGCTGTTTTTT. The V gene is TRBV28, the J gene TRBJ2-2, with no clear D. Germline CDR1 is MDHEN and CDR2 is SYDVKM. Trimming took 4 bases from V and 7 from J, leaving 16 bases between them. This CDR3 has 15 residues.

The chain couples TRBV5-1 to TRBJ1-1; perhaps TRBD1 as D (5 bases). The CDR3 loop spans 11 amino acids. The V end was cut by 3 bases, the J end by 8 bases, with 8 bases between. The germline gives CDR1 SGHRS, CDR2 YFSETQ. CDR3 bases: TGCGCCAGCAGCTCGACAGAAGAAGCTTTCTTT. As protein: CASSSTEEAFF.

The table lists this clonotype with many counts. This rearrangement joins TRBV29-1 to TRBJ1-4, with 8 bases that match TRBD1. CDR3 length equals 15 residues. Unmatched junction bases numbered 4, after V lost 1 base and J lost 3 bases. Germline CDR1 reads SQVTM; CDR2 reads ANQGSEA. The CDR3 DNA reads TGCAGCGTTGAAGGTCAGGGGGCCTCTAATGAAAAACTGTTTTTT. Protein: CSVEGQGASNEKLFF.

The V gene is TRBV18, the J gene TRBJ2-1; 15 bases align to TRBD2. The J call may be incorrect, as the DNA end agrees better with TRBJ2-7. Germline V CDR1 and CDR2: KGHSH, LQKENI. The CDR3 loop spans 16 amino acids. CDR3 DNA sequence: TGTGCCAGCTCACCCAGGACTAGCGGGAGGGTAGACGAGCAGTACGTC. It translates to CASSPRTSGRVDEQYV.

V and J are TRBV7-6 and TRBJ2-3; 9 nucleotides align to TRBD1. The junction had 12 bases not matched to a gene; V was cut back by 6 bases and J by 2 bases. The CDR3 consists of 17 residues. The germline V gene has CDR1 SGHVS and CDR2 FNYEAQ. The CDR3 loop is CASSQSRTGATTDTQYF. As DNA, the CDR3 is TGTGCCAGCAGTCAAAGTAGGACAGGGGCTACCACAGATACGCAGTATTTT.

The table lists this clonotype with many counts. The chain carries TRBV28 and TRBJ1-4; 9 bases fit TRBD1. V gave up 3 bases and J gave up 17 bases; unmatched junction bases: 7. The length of the CDR3 is 12 residues. Germline V CDR1 and CDR2: MDHEN, SYDVKM. As DNA, the CDR3 is TGTGCCAGCAGTTTTGACAGGGGGTCTCGTTTTTTT. It translates to CASSFDRGSRFF.

This clonotype was picked up a small number of times. The V call is TRBV10-3, the J call TRBJ2-1; 15 positions agree with TRBD2. Germline V gene sequence: CDR1 ENHRY, CDR2 SYGVKD. V dropped 4 bases and J dropped 8; count of bases not matched to a gene: 6. The CDR3 is 16 residues long. The CDR3 is CAISGRTSGGADEQFF. DNA of the CDR3: TGTGCCATCAGTGGACGGACTAGCGGGGGGGCCGATGAGCAGTTCTTC.

This chain joins TRBV12-3 or TRBV12-4 and TRBJ1-2, with unresolved D. This CDR3 region has 11 residues. With 2 bases removed from V and 9 bases from J, the gap between germline ends came to 7 bases. The CDR3 spells CASSLSGRYTF. Written as DNA, the CDR3 is TGTGCCAGCAGTTTATCGGGCCGCTACACCTTC.

V is TRBV7-3 and J is TRBJ2-2; the D gene is possibly TRBD2 (5 bases). The CDR3 runs to 13 residues. V gave up 2 bases and J gave up 7 bases, with 8 bases separating them. Germline V CDR1 and CDR2: SGHTA, FQGTGA. This CDR3 is CASSLVGVGELFF. The CDR3 DNA reads as TGTGCCAGCAGCTTAGTGGGAGTCGGGGAGCTGTTTTTT.

The chain has TRBV9 and TRBJ1-6, with 7 bases matching TRBD1. The junction had 8 bases not matched to a gene; V was cut back by 0 bases and J by 8 bases. Per the germline V gene, CDR1 is SGDLS and CDR2 is YYNGEE. The CDR3 is 16 amino acids. In DNA form, the CDR3 reads TGTGCCAGCAGCGTAGCTACCGGGACAGCGGATTCACCCCTCCACTTT. It translates to CASSVATGTADSPLHF.

The chain recombines TRBV11-3 with TRBJ1-4, with a possible D match to TRBD1 (5 bases). The V gene's germline CDR1 is SGHNT and CDR2 YENEEA. The germline V and J ends were trimmed by 4 bases and 2 bases, with 11 bases remaining between them. The CDR3 loop spans 15 amino acids. CDR3 sequence reads: CASSSGQATNEKLFF. CDR3 nucleotide sequence: TGTGCCAGCAGCTCGGGGCAGGCGACTAATGAAAAACTGTTTTTT.

The chain uses TRBV23-1 and TRBJ2-7; D uncertain. The DNA matches TRBJ2-1 better at its end, which makes the J call doubtful. Being an ORF, TRBV23-1 has a function that is uncertain. The CDR3 is 14 residues long. The CDR3 region has the DNA TGCGCCAGCAGTCATCCCAGGTTCGGCAATGAGCAGTTCTTC. Translation gives CASSHPRFGNEQFF.

V usage is TRBV29-1 and J usage is TRBJ2-1, with D uncertain. This CDR3 has 14 residues. In germline, CDR1 is SQVTM, CDR2 ANQGSEA. V was clipped by 3 bases and J by 0 bases, with 9 bases between them. The CDR3 loop is CSVEGYTSYNEQFF. In DNA form, the CDR3 reads TGCAGCGTTGAGGGGTATACCTCCTACAATGAGCAGTTCTTC.

This clonotype has more than one count but fewer than ten. This chain links TRBV12-3 or TRBV12-4 with TRBJ1-2, with unresolved D. Trimming pared 6 bases from V and 7 bases from J, leaving 15 bases between. CDR3 length: 13 amino acids. This CDR3 is CASSRQVSLGYTF. CDR3 DNA sequence: TGTGCCAGCAGCCGCCAAGTTTCACTTGGCTACACCTTC.

Comment on this clonotype: No conserved phenylalanine or tryptophan ends this CDR3, so it is likely a read error. This chain connects TRBV12-3 or TRBV12-4 to TRBJ2-3, with D possibly being TRBD2 (6 bases). Between the trimmed V and J ends, which lost 3 bases and 0 bases, there was a span of 10 bases. This CDR3 region has 15 residues. The CDR3 nucleotides are TGTGCCAGCAGTTTGGGGGGAGCTAGCACAGATACGCAGTATTCT. Amino acids: CASSLGGASTDTQYS.

The gene calls are TRBV6-5 and TRBJ2-5, with 14 nucleotides matching TRBD2. The DNA end is more similar to TRBJ2-1, so the J call may be wrong. Per the germline V gene, CDR1 is MNHEY and CDR2 is SVGAGI. This CDR3 comprises 17 residues. CDR3 protein: CASSYYGLAGGRNEQFF. CDR3 DNA sequence: TGTGCCAGCAGTTACTACGGACTAGCGGGGGGTCGTAATGAGCAGTTCTTC.

The CDR3 DNA reads TGTGCCAGCAGTGCTGGACGGGCTCGTGGCTACACCTTC. Residues: CASSAGRARGYTF. The chain recombines TRBV12-3 or TRBV12-4 with TRBJ1-2; no reliable D call. The V end was cut by 5 bases, the J end by 7 bases, with 14 bases between. The CDR3 runs to 13 residues.

The chain carries TRBV29-1 and TRBJ2-1; no clear D. The V end was cut by 5 bases, the J end by 10 bases, with 12 bases between. Germline V gene sequence: CDR1 SQVTM, CDR2 ANQGSEA. The CDR3 runs to 11 residues. The CDR3 region is CSVRQAIEQFF. As DNA, the CDR3 is TGCAGCGTTAGGCAGGCCATCGAGCAGTTCTTC.

This clonotype has a handful of counts. The V and J genes are TRBV20-1 and TRBJ1-2; 7 bases match TRBD1. The germline V gene has CDR1 DFQATT and CDR2 SNEGSKA (reference sequence). The junction had 10 bases not matched to a gene; V was cut back by 2 bases and J by 4 bases. CDR3 length: 15 amino acids. The CDR3 reads CSARSLTGVIYGYTF. The CDR3 nucleotides are TGCAGTGCTAGAAGCTTAACAGGGGTTATCTATGGCTACACCTTC.

This clonotype has just a few counts. This sequence joins TRBV7-2 and TRBJ2-1, with TRBD1 matching over 9 bases. Trimming cost V 5 bases and J 2 bases; bases outside gene matches: 7. CDR3 length: 16 residues. CDR1 and CDR2 (germline): SGHTA, FQGNSA. CDR3 region: CASSPGTGKAYNEQFF. DNA for the CDR3: TGTGCCAGCAGCCCCGGGACAGGGAAGGCCTACAATGAGCAGTTCTTC.

This clonotype was counted a few times. The chain recombines TRBV29-1 with TRBJ1-2; tentative D call: TRBD1 (6 bases). The germline gives CDR1 SQVTM, CDR2 ANQGSEA. Trimming took 7 bases from V and 4 from J, leaving 16 bases between them. This CDR3 is 13 amino acids long. Written as DNA, the CDR3 is TGCAGCGGGCGACAGGCTGGCGGCTATGGCTACACCTTC. Translated: CSGRQAGGYGYTF.

This clonotype has just a few counts. V is TRBV12-3 or TRBV12-4 and J is TRBJ1-2, with D unresolved. The ends were cut back, 1 base at V and 8 bases at J, with 8 bases in the middle. This CDR3 contains 12 residues. The CDR3 reads CASSLGIGGYTF. The CDR3 region has the DNA TGTGCCAGCAGTTTAGGCATTGGCGGCTACACCTTC.

This clonotype was seen only a few times. The V gene is TRBV20-1, the J gene TRBJ2-5; 9 bases align to TRBD1. The J call is doubtful: the DNA matches TRBJ2-7 better. The germline V gene encodes CDR1 DFQATT and CDR2 SNEGSKA (reference sequence). This CDR3 has 15 residues. The CDR3 DNA follows: TGCAGTGCTAGGGAATCCGGGACAGGGTCATACGAGCAGTACTTC. The encoded protein is CSARESGTGSYEQYF.

This clonotype was detected a few times. The chain joins TRBV5-1 to TRBJ2-3; D call uncertain. Between the trimmed V and J ends, which lost 4 bases and 6 bases, there was a span of 18 bases. This CDR3 spans 15 amino acids. Germline V CDR1 and CDR2: SGHRS, YFSETQ. CDR3 sequence reads: CASSPVTLGEDTQYF. For the CDR3, the DNA is TGCGCCAGCAGCCCAGTGACCCTTGGCGAGGATACGCAGTATTTT. Filled out from reference TRBV5-1 and TRBJ2-3, the complete variable domain reads KAGVTQTPRYLIKTRGQQVTLSCSPISGHRSVSWYQQTPGQGLQFLFEYFSETQRNKGNFPGRFSGRQFSNSRSEMNVSTLELGDSALYLCASSPVTLGEDTQYFGPGTRLTVL.

Turning to this clonotype: This may arise from a read error, as a much more abundant clone is one base away. The rearrangement uses TRBV10-3 and TRBJ1-3, with D maybe TRBD1 (5 bases). V was pared by 8 bases and J by 4 bases, with 18 bases between. This CDR3 spans 15 amino acids. Germline CDR1 ENHRY, CDR2 SYGVKD. In nucleotides, the CDR3 is TGTGCCATCGGTCCCGGGACCCTGTCCGGAAACACCATATATTTT. It is translated as CAIGPGTLSGNTIYF.

The table lists this clonotype with a few counts. The V and J genes are TRBV5-5 and TRBJ2-5; 7 bases line up with TRBD1. CDR3 length: 16 residues. The germline CDR1 and CDR2 sequences are SGHKS and YYEKEE (reference sequence). V trimming: 1 base; J trimming: 5 bases; junction bases outside the gene matches: 11. The CDR3, as DNA: TGTGCCAGCAGCTTGAATGGGCCAGGGGGATGGGAGACCCAGTACTTC. Protein sequence: CASSLNGPGGWETQYF.

This clonotype was found a few times. V is TRBV5-1 and J is TRBJ1-4, with D tentatively TRBD1 (5 bases). The CDR3 is 14 residues long. With 3 bases removed from V and 7 bases from J, the gap between germline ends came to 13 bases. Germline V gene data show CDR1 as SGHRS and CDR2 as YFSETQ. CDR3 DNA sequence: TGCGCCAGCAGCTCAACACAGGATGCTGAAAAACTGTTTTTT. Translating gives CASSSTQDAEKLFF.

This clonotype was picked up a small number of times. A clone one base away is much larger, so this may be a read error. The V call is TRBV20-1, the J call TRBJ1-5; no firm D call. The CDR3 has 13 amino acids. From germline, CDR1 is DFQATT and CDR2 SNEGSKA (reference sequence). V dropped 6 bases and J dropped 0 bases, with 9 bases sitting between them. DNA for the CDR3: TGCAGTGCCATCAGGAGTAGCAATCAGCCCCAGCATTTT. Its protein product is CSAIRSSNQPQHF.

This clonotype appeared once. V and J are TRBV9 and TRBJ2-5; 10 bases match TRBD1. From germline, CDR1 is SGDLS and CDR2 YYNGEE. Trimming removed 4 bases from V and 10 bases from J; junction bases left unmatched: 10. This CDR3 has 14 amino acids. For the CDR3, the DNA is TGTGCCAGCAGCTTTGGGACAGGGGCCTACGACCAGTACTTC. It translates to CASSFGTGAYDQYF.